What follows are 11 T cell receptor beta chains derived from one specimen sequenced in a study of cytomegalovirus exposure and HLA in healthy donors. The repertoire was sequenced with immunoSEQ multiplex PCR; TCRdb's copy has only in-frame clones and lacks some. The sample gives about 220,000 clones, over 80% of which show up once; 0.8% to 1.2% is in the top ten. Specimen: PBMCs. All receptors come from a woman under 30 in good health and CMV-seronegative.

The V call is TRBV7-9, the J call TRBJ1-1, with TRBD1 identical over 8 bases. Unmatched junction bases numbered 10, after V lost 5 bases and J lost 5 bases. The germline CDR1 and CDR2 sequences are SEHNR and FQNEAQ (reference sequence). This CDR3 has 15 residues. CDR3 in DNA: TGTGCCAGCAGCGTTCAAGACAGGGGTTGGACTGAAGCTTTCTTT. This sequence encodes CASSVQDRGWTEAFF.

This chain links TRBV11-2 with TRBJ2-7; D might be TRBD2 (5 bases). V lost 1 base, J lost 6 bases, and 7 bases lay in between. Germline V gene sequence: CDR1 SGHAT, CDR2 FQNNGV. The CDR3 length is 12 residues. Here the CDR3 DNA reads TGTGCCAGCAGCTTAGGGGCGGGCGAGCAGTACTTC. As protein: CASSLGAGEQYF.

This clone appeared a single time. The chain uses TRBV11-3 and TRBJ2-2; D perhaps matches TRBD1 (6 bases). Between the trimmed V and J ends, which lost 5 bases and 6 bases, there was a span of 13 bases. This CDR3 spans 14 amino acids. From germline, CDR1 is SGHNT and CDR2 YENEEA. The CDR3 sequence is CASSPRGSAGELFF. The CDR3 bases are TGTGCCAGCAGCCCTAGGGGGTCCGCCGGGGAGCTGTTTTTT. Combining the CDR3 with reference TRBV11-3 and TRBJ2-2 gives the whole variable domain EAGVVQSPRYKIIEKKQPVAFWCNPISGHNTLYWYLQNLGQGPELLIRYENEEAVDDSQLPKDRFSAERLKGVDSTLKIQPAELGDSAVYLCASSPRGSAGELFFGEGSRLTVL.

The chain recombines TRBV6-1 with TRBJ1-1, with a tentative D call TRBD1 (5 bases). V was cut by 1 base and J by 6 bases, with 15 bases left in between. CDR3 length: 15 residues. CDR1 is MNHNS and CDR2 is SASEGT in the germline V gene. CDR3 sequence (DNA): TGTGCCAGCAGTGAAGTGGGGCGCCAGAAACCTGAAGCTTTCTTT. As protein: CASSEVGRQKPEAFF.

V and J are TRBV7-2 and TRBJ2-4; D unresolved. Trimming cost V 1 base and J 6 bases, with 7 bases left between them. Looked up from germline, CDR1 is SGHTA and CDR2 is FQGNSA. This CDR3 has 13 residues. CDR3 DNA: TGTGCCAGCAGCTTAGGCGGATCAAACATTCAGTACTTC. It codes for CASSLGGSNIQYF.

V gene TRBV2 combines with J gene TRBJ2-1, with 8 bases matching TRBD2. The V segment lost 5 bases and the J segment 5 bases; nucleotides outside the gene matches: 8. Per the germline V gene, CDR1 is SNHLY and CDR2 is FYNNEI. The CDR3 runs 15 residues. The DNA for the CDR3 is TGTGCCAGCAGTACCGGGACTAGACTTGACAATGAGCAGTTCTTC. Translation gives CASSTGTRLDNEQFF.

Only a few counts were recorded for this clone. This sequence joins TRBV7-3 and TRBJ2-3, with a possible D match to TRBD1 (5 bases). Germline assignment: CDR1 SGHTA and CDR2 FQGTGA. The CDR3 is 13 residues long. The V end was cut by 4 bases, the J end by 0 bases, with 5 bases between. CDR3 coding DNA: TGTGCCAGCAGCTCAGGGAGCACAGATACGCAGTATTTT. It yields the protein CASSSGSTDTQYF.

This chain uses TRBV6-5 with TRBJ2-7; TRBD1 matches 9 bases. This CDR3 comprises 13 residues. Germline-derived CDR1 and CDR2 are MNHEY and SVGAGI. Trimming at V came to 6 bases and at J to 4 bases, leaving 4 bases not matched to a gene. In nucleotides, the CDR3 is TGTGCCAGCAGGTCGACAGGGGGATACGAGCAGTACTTC. It is translated as CASRSTGGYEQYF.

The rearrangement uses TRBV10-1 and TRBJ2-3, with a weak D call TRBD2 (5 bases). Germline CDR1 WNHNN, CDR2 SYGVQD (reference sequence). V was shortened by 6 bases and J by 2 bases, with 9 bases between the two germline ends. There are 13 residues in the CDR3. The CDR3 here is CASSLRVTDTQYF. CDR3 coding DNA: TGCGCCAGCAGCCTGCGGGTCACAGATACGCAGTATTTT.

V and J are TRBV29-1 and TRBJ2-2, with D uncertain. Trimming left V 6 bases short and J 5 bases short, with 16 bases between. The germline V gene has CDR1 SQVTM and CDR2 ANQGSEA. This CDR3 has 14 amino acids. The CDR3 protein is CSVNVAGGTGELFF. CDR3 DNA: TGCAGCGTCAATGTTGCAGGTGGAACCGGGGAGCTGTTTTTT.

This clone showed up just a few times. The CDR3 loop is CASRSNSGRGGYEQYF. CDR3 in DNA: TGTGCCAGTAGAAGTAACAGCGGGAGAGGGGGTTACGAGCAGTACTTC. This sequence joins TRBV19 and TRBJ2-7; 8 bases match TRBD2. The CDR3 totals 16 residues. Germline assignment: CDR1 LNHDA and CDR2 SQIVND (reference sequence). With V trimmed by 6 bases and J by 4 bases, 14 bases remained unmatched.